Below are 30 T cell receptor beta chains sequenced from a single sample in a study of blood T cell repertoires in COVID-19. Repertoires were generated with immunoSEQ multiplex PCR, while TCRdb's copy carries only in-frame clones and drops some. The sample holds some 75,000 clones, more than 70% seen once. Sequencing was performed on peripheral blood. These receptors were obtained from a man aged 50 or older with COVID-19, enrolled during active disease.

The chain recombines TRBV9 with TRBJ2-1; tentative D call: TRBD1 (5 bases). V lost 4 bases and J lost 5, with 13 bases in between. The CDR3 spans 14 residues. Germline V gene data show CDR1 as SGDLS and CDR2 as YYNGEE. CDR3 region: CASSPRTTNNEQFF. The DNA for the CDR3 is TGTGCCAGCAGCCCTAGGACAACCAACAATGAGCAGTTCTTC.

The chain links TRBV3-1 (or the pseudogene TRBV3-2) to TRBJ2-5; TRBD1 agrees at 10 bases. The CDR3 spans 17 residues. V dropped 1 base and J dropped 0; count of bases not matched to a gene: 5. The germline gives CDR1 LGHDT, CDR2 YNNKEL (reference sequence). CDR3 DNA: TGTGCCAGCAGCCAAGTTCCGGGACAGGGGTACCAAGAGACCCAGTACTTC. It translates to CASSQVPGQGYQETQYF.

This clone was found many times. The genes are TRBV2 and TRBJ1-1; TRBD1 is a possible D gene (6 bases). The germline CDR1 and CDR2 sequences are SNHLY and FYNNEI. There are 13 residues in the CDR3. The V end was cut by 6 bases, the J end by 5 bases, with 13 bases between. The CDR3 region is CASSPTGITEAFF. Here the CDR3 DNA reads TGTGCCAGCAGCCCAACAGGGATTACTGAAGCTTTCTTT.

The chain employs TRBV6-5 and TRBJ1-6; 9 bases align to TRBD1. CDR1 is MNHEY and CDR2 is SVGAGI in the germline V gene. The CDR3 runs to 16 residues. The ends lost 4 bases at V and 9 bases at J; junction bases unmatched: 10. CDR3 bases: TGTGCCAGCAGTTCCCAACCCGGGACAGGGAGTTCACCCCTCCACTTT. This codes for CASSSQPGTGSSPLHF.

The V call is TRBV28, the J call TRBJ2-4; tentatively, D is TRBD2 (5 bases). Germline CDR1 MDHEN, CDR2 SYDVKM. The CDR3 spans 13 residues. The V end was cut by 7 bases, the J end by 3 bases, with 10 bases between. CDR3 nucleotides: TGTGCCAGCAACCCCGGAGGCAAAAACATTCAGTACTTC. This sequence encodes CASNPGGKNIQYF.

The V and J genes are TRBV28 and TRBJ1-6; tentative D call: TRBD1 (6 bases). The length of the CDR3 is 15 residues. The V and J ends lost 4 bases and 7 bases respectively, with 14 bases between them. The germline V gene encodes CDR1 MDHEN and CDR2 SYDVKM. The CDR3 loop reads CASSYLDRSNSPLHF. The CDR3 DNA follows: TGTGCCAGCAGTTATTTAGACAGGTCCAATTCACCCCTCCACTTT.

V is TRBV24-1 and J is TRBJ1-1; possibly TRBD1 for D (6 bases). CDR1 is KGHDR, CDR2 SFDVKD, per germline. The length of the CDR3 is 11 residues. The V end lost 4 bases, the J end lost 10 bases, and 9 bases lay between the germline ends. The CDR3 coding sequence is TGTGCCACCAGTGACAGGGGCGGAGCTTTCTTT. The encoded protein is CATSDRGGAFF.

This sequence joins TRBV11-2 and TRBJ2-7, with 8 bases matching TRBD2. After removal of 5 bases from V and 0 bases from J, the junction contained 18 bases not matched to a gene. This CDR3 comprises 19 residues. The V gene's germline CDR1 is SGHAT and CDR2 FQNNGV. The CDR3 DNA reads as TGTGCCAGCAGCCCTATTTTACCCGGGACTAGATTGAGCTCCTACGAGCAGTACTTC. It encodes CASSPILPGTRLSSYEQYF.

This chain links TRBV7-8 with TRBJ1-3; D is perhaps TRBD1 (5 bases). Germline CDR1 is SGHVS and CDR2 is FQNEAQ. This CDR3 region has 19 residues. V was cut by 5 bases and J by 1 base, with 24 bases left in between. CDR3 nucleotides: TGTGCCAGCAGCGCCAGGCCGGGACTTTGGGACTCTTCTGGAAACACCATATATTTT. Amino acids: CASSARPGLWDSSGNTIYF.

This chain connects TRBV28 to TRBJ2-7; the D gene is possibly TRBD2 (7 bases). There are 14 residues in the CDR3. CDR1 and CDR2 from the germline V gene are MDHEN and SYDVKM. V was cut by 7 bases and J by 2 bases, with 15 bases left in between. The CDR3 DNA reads TGTGCCAGCATTGCTCAGGGGAGGGCCTACGAGCAGTACTTC. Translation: CASIAQGRAYEQYF.

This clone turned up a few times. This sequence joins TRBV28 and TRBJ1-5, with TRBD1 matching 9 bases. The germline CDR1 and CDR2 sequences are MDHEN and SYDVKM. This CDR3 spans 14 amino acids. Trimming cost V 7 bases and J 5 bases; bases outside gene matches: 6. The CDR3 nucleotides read TGTGCCAGCAAAGACAGGGGGGCTCATCAGCCCCAGCATTTT. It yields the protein CASKDRGAHQPQHF.

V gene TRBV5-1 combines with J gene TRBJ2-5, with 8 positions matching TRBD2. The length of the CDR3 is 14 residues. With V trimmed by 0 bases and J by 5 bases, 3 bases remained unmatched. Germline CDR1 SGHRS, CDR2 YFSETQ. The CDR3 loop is CASSLASGSETQYF. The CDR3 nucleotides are TGCGCCAGCAGCTTGGCAAGCGGGAGTGAGACCCAGTACTTC.

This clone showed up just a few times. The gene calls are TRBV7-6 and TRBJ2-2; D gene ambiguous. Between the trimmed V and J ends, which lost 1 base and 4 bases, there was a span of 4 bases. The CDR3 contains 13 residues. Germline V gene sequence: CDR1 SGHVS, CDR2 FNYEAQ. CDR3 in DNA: TGTGCCAGCAGCTTAGTAGCCACCGGGGAGCTGTTTTTT. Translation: CASSLVATGELFF.

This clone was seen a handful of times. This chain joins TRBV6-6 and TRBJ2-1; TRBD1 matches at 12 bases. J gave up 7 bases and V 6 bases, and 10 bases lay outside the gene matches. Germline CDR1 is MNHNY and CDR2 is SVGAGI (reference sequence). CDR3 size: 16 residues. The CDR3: CASSIAGQGAMNEQFF. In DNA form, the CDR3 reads TGTGCCAGCAGCATCGCGGGACAGGGGGCCATGAATGAGCAGTTCTTC.

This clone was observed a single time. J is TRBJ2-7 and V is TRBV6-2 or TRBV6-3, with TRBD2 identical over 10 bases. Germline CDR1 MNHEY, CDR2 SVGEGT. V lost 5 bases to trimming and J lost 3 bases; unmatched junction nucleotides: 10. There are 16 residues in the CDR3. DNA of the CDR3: TGTGCCAGCAGTACTCCGGGACTAGCGCTAGACTACGAGCAGTACTTC. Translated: CASSTPGLALDYEQYF.

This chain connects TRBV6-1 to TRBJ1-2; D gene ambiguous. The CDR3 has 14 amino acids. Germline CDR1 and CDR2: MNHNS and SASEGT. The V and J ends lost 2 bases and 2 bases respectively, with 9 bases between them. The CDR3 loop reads CASSENGENYGYTF. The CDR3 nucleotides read TGTGCCAGCAGTGAAAATGGGGAGAACTATGGCTACACCTTC.

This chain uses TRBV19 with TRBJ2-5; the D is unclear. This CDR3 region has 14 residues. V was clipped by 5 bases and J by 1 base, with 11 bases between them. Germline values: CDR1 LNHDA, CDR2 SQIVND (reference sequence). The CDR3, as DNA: TGTGCCAGTAGTTTGGGCAGCCTCCAAGAGACCCAGTACTTC. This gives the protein CASSLGSLQETQYF.

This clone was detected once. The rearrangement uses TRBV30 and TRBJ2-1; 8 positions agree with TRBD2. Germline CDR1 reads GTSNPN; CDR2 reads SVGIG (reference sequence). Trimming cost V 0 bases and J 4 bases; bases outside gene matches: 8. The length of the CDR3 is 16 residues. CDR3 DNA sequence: TGTGCCTGGAGTGTACTGGGGGCGGGGGGATACAATGAGCAGTTCTTC. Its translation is CAWSVLGAGGYNEQFF.

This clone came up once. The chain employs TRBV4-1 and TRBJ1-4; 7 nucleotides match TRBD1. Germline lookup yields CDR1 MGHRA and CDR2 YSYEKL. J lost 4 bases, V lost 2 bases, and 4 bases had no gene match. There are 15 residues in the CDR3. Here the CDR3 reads CASSQMTGNNEKLFF. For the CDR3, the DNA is TGCGCCAGCAGCCAAATGACAGGGAATAATGAAAAACTGTTTTTT.

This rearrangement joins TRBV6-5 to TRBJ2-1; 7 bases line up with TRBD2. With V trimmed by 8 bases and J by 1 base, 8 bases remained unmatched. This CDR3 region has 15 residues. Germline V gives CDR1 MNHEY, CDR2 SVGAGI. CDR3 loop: CASLPRAGSYNEQFF. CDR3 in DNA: TGTGCCAGCCTGCCTAGAGCGGGGTCCTACAATGAGCAGTTCTTC.

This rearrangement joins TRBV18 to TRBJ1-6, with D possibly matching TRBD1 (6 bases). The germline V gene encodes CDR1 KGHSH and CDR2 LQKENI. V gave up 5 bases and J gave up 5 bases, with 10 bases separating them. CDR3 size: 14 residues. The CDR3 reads CASSEQGNNSPLHF. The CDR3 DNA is TGTGCCAGCTCAGAGCAGGGGAATAATTCACCCCTCCACTTT.

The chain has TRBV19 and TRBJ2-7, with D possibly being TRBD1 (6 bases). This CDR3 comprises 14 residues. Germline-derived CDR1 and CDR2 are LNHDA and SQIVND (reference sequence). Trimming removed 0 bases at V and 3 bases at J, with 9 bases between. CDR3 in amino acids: CASSIEGQIYEQYF. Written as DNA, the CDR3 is TGTGCCAGTAGTATAGAAGGACAGATCTACGAGCAGTACTTC.

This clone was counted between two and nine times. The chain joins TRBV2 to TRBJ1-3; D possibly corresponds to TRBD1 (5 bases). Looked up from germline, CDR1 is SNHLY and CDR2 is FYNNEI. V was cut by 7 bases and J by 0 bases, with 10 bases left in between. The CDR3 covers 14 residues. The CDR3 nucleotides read TGTGCCAGCAAACAGGCGTACTCTGGAAACACCATATATTTT. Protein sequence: CASKQAYSGNTIYF.

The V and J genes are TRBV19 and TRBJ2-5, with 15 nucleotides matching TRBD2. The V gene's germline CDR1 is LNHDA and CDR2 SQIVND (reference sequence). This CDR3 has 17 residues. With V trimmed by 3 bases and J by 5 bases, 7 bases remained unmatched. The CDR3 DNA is TGTGCCAGTAGTATTGCGGGACTAGCGGGAGGAGAGGAGACCCAGTACTTC. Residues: CASSIAGLAGGEETQYF.

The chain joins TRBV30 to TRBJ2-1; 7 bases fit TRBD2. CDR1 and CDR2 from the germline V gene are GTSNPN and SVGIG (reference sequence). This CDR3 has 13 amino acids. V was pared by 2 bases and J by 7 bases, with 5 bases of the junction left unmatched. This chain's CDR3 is CAWSRAGWNEQFF. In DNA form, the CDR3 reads TGTGCCTGGAGTCGAGCGGGATGGAATGAGCAGTTCTTC.

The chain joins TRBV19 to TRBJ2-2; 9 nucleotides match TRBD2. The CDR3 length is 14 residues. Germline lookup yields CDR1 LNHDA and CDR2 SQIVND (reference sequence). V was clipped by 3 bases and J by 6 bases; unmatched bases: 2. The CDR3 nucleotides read TGTGCCAGTAGTATGGGACTAGCCCCCGGGGAGCTGTTTTTT. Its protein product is CASSMGLAPGELFF.

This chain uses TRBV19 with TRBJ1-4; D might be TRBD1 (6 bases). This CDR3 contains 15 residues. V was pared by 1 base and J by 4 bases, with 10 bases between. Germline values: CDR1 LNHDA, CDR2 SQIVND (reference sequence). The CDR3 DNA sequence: TGTGCCAGTAGTATAGCGACAGGACTTAATGAAAAACTGTTTTTT. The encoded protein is CASSIATGLNEKLFF.

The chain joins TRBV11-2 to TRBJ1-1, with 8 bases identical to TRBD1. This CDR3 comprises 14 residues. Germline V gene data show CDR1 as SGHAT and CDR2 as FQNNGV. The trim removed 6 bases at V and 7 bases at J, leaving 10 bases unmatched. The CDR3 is CASRGDRSLYEAFF. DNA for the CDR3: TGTGCCAGCAGAGGGGACAGGAGCCTTTATGAAGCTTTCTTT.

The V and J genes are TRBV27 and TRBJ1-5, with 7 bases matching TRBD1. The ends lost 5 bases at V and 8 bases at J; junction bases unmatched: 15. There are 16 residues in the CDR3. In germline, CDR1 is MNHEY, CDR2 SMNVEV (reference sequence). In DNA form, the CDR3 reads TGTGCCAGCAGTGGTTCGAGGCAGGGGGTGTTTGAGCCCCAGCATTTT. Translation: CASSGSRQGVFEPQHF.

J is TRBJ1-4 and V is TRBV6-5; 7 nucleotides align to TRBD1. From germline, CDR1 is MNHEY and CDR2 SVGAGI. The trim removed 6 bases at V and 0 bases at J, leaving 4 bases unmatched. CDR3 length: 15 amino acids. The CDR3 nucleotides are TGTGCCAGCAGGCGACAGGGAACAACTAATGAAAAACTGTTTTTT. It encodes CASRRQGTTNEKLFF.